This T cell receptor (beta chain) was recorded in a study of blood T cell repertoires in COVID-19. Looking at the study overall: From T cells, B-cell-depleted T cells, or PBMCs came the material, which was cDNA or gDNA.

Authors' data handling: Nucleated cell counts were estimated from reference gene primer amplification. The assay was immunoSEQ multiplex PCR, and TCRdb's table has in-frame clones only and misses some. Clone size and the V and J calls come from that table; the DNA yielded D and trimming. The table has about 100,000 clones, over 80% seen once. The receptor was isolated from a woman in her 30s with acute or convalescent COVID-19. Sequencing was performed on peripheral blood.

CDR3 nucleotides: TGTGCCAGCAGCATGACTAGCGCTTACTCCTACGAGCAGTACTTC. This translates into CASSMTSAYSYEQYF. This chain connects TRBV5-6 to TRBJ2-7; 8 bases map to TRBD2. The CDR3 sequence is 15 residues long. J gave up 0 bases and V 4 bases, and 6 bases lay outside the gene matches. Germline assignment: CDR1 SGHDT and CDR2 YYEEEE.